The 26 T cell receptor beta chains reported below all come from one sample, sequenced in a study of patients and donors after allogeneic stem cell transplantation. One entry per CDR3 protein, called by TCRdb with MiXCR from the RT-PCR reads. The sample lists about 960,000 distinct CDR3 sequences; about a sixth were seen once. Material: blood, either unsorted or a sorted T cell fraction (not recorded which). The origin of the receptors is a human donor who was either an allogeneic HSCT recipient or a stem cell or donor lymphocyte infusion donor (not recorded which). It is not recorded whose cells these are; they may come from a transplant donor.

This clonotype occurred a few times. Written as DNA, the CDR3 is TGTGCCACCTCCGTAAGCGGGGAGACCCAGTACTTC. Translation: CATSVSGETQYF. This sequence joins TRBV27 and TRBJ2-5; D may be TRBD2 (6 bases). The CDR3 is 12 residues long. V lost 10 bases, J lost 5 bases, and 14 bases lay in between. Looked up from germline, CDR1 is MNHEY and CDR2 is SMNVEV (reference sequence).

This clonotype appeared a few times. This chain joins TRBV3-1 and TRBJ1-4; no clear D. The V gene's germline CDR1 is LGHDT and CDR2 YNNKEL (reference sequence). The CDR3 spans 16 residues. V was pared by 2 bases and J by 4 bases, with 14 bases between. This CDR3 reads CASSQRSPGGNEKLFF. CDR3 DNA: TGTGCCAGCAGCCAACGGTCTCCCGGTGGTAATGAAAAACTGTTTTTT.

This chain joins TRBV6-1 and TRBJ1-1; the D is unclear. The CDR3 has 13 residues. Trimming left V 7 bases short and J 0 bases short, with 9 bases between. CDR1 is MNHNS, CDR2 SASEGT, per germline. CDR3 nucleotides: TGTGCCAGCATTGACTCAGTGAACACTGAAGCTTTCTTT. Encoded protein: CASIDSVNTEAFF.

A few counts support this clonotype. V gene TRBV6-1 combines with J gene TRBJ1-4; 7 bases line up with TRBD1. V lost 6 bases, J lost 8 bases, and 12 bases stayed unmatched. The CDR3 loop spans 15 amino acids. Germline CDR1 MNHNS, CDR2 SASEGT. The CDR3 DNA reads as TGTGCCAGCAGGCTTCCACTCGACAGGGAGGAAAAACTGTTTTTT. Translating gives CASRLPLDREEKLFF.

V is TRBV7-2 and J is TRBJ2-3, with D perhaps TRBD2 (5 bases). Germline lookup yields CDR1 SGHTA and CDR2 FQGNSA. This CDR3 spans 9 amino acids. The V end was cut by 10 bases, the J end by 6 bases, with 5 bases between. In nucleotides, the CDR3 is TGTGCCACGGGGGATACGCAGTATTTT. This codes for CATGDTQYF.

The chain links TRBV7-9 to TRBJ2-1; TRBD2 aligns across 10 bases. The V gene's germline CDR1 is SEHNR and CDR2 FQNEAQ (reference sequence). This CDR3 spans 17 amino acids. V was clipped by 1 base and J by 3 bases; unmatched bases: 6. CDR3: CASSLVGSSGSYNEQFF. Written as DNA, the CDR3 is TGTGCCAGCAGCTTAGTCGGGTCTAGCGGGAGCTACAATGAGCAGTTCTTC.

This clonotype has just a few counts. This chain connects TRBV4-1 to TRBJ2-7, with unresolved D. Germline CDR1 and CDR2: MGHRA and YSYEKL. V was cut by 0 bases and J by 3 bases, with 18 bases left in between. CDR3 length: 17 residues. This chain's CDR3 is CASSQDRMATYNYEQYF. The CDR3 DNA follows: TGCGCCAGCAGCCAAGATCGGATGGCCACATATAACTACGAGCAGTACTTC.

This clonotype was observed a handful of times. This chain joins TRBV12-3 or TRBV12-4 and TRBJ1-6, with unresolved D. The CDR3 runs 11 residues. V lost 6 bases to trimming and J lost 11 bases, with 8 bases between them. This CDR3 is CASSLGTPLHF. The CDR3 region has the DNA TGTGCCAGCAGCCTGGGGACACCCCTCCACTTT.

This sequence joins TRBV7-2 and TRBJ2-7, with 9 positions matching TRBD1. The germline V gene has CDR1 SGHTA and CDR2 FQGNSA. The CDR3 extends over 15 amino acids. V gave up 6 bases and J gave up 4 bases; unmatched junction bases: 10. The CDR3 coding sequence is TGTGCCAGCAGTTTACGGGACAGGGTCACATACGAGCAGTACTTC. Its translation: CASSLRDRVTYEQYF.

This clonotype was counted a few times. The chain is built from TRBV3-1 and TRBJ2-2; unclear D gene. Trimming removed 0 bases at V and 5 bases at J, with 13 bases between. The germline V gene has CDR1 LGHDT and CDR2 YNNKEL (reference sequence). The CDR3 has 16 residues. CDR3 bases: TGTGCCAGCAGCCAAGATTTCGGCGGTACGACCGGGGAGCTGTTTTTT. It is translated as CASSQDFGGTTGELFF. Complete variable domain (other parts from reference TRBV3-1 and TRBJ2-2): DTAVSQTPKYLVTQMGNDKSIKCEQNLGHDTMYWYKQDSKKFLKIMFSYNNKELIINETVPNRFSPKSPDKAHLNLHINSLELGDSAVYFCASSQDFGGTTGELFFGEGSRLTVL.

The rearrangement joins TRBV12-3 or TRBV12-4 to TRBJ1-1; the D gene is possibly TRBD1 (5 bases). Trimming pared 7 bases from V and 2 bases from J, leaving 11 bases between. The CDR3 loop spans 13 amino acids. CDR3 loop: CASIPGVNTEAFF. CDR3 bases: TGTGCCAGCATCCCGGGGGTTAACACTGAAGCTTTCTTT.

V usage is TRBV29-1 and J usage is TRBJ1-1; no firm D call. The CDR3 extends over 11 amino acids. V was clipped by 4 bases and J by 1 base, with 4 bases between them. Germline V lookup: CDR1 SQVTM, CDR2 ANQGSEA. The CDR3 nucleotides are TGCAGCGTTGCCCCGAACACTGAAGCTTTCTTT. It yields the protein CSVAPNTEAFF.

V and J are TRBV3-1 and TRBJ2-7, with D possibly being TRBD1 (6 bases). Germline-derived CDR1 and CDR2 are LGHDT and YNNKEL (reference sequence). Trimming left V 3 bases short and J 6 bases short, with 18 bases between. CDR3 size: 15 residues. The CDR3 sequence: CASSQAPGTTGEQYF. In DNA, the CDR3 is TGTGCCAGCAGCCAGGCCCCCGGGACAACCGGCGAGCAGTACTTC.

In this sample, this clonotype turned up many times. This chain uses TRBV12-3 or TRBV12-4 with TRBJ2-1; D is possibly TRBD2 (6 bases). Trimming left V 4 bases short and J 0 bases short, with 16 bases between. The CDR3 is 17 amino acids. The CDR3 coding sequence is TGTGCCAGCAGTTGGGGGACTCGGTTGAGCTCCTACAATGAGCAGTTCTTC. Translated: CASSWGTRLSSYNEQFF.

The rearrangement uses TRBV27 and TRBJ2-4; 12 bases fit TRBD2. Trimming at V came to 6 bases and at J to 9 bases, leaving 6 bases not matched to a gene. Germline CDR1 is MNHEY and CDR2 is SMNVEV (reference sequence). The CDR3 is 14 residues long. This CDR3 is CASSDTSGRRIQYF. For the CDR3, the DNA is TGTGCCAGCAGCGATACTAGCGGGAGGCGCATTCAGTACTTC.

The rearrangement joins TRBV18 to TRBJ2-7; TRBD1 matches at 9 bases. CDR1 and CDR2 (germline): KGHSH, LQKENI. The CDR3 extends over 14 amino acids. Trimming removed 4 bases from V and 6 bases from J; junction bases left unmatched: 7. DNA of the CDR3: TGTGCCAGCTCACTACTACAGGGGGCGGGCGAGCAGTACTTC. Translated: CASSLLQGAGEQYF.

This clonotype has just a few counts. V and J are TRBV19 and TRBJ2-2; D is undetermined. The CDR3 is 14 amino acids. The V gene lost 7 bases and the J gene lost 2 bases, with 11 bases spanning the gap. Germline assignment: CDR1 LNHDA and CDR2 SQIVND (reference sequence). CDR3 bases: TGTGCCAGTACTCAACAGACCAACACCGGGGAGCTGTTTTTT. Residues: CASTQQTNTGELFF. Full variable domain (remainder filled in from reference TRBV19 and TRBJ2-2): DGGITQSPKYLFRKEGQNVTLSCEQNLNHDAMYWYRQDPGQGLRLIYYSQIVNDFQKGDIAEGYSVSREKKESFPLTVTSAQKNPTAFYLCASTQQTNTGELFFGEGSRLTVL.

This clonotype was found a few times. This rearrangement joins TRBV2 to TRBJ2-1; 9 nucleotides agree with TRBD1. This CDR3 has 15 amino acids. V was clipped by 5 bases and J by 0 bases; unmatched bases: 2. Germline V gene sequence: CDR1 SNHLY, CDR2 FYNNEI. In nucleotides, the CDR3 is TGTGCCAGCAGTTACAGGGGGCTCTCCTACAATGAGCAGTTCTTC. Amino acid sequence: CASSYRGLSYNEQFF. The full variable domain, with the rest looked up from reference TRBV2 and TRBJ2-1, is EPEVTQTPSHQVTQMGQEVILRCVPISNHLYFYWYRQILGQKVEFLVSFYNNEISEKSEIFDDQFSVERPDGSNFTLKIRSTKLEDSAMYFCASSYRGLSYNEQFFGPGTRLTVL.

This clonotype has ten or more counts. In DNA form, the CDR3 reads TGTGCCAGCAGCTTAGTGGGGGGCTTTAACACTGAAGCTTTCTTT. Protein sequence: CASSLVGGFNTEAFF. The chain joins TRBV7-2 to TRBJ1-1; D may be TRBD1 (6 bases). Per the germline V gene, CDR1 is SGHTA and CDR2 is FQGNSA. Trimming removed 1 base from V and 2 bases from J, with 11 bases in between. The CDR3 sequence is 15 residues long. Drawing the rest from reference TRBV7-2 and TRBJ1-1, the complete variable domain is GAGVSQSPSNKVTEKGKDVELRCDPISGHTALYWYRQSLGQGLEFLIYFQGNSAPDKSGLPSDRFSAERTGGSVSTLTIQRTQQEDSAVYLCASSLVGGFNTEAFFGQGTRLTVV.

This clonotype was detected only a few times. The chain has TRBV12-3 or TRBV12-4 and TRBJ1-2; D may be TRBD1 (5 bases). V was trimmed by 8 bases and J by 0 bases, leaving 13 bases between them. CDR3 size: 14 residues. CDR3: CASRKDSANYGYTF. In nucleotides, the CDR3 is TGTGCCAGCCGGAAAGACAGTGCTAACTATGGCTACACCTTC.

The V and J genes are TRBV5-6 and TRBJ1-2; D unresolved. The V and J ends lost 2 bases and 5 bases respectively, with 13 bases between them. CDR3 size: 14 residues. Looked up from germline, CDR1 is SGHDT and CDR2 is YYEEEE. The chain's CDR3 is CASSFIRAQYGYTF. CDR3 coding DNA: TGTGCCAGCAGCTTTATCCGGGCGCAATATGGCTACACCTTC.

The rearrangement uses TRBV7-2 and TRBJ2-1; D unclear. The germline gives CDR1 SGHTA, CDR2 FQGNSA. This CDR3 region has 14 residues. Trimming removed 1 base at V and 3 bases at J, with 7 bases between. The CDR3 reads CASSLEARYNEQFF. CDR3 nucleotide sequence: TGTGCCAGCAGCTTAGAAGCACGCTACAATGAGCAGTTCTTC.

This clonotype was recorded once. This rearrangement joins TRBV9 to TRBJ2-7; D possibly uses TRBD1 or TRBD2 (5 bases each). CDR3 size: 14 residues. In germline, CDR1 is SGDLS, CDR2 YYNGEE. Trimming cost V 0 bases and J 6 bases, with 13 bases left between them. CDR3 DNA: TGTGCCAGCAGCGTAGAAGGCAGGGACGGCGAGCAGTACTTC. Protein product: CASSVEGRDGEQYF.

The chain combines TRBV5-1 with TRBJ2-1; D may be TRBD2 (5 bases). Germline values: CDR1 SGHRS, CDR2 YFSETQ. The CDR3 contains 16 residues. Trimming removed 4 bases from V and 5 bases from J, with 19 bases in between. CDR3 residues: CASSAPGRGPHNEQFF. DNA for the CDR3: TGCGCCAGCAGCGCACCTGGGAGAGGCCCACACAATGAGCAGTTCTTC.

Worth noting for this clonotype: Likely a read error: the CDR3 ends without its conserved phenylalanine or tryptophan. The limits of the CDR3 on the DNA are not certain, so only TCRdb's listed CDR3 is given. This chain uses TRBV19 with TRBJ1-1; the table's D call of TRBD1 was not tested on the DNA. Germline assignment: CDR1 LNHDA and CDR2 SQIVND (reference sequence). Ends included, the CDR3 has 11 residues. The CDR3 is CASSIGTGGMC.

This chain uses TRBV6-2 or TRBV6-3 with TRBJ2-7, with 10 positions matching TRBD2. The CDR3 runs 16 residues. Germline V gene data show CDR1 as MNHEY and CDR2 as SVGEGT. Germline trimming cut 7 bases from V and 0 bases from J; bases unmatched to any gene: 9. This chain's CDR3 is CASKKAGTSASYEQYF. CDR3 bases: TGTGCCAGCAAAAAGGCGGGGACTAGCGCCTCCTACGAGCAGTACTTC.